This TCR beta chain was sequenced for a study of blood T cell repertoires in COVID-19 (dated by TCRdb to about 2020). The study in broad terms: Samples covering the acute and convalescent phases of COVID-19 were provided by collaborators in the United States, Italy and Spain. The prospective study material was composed of cDNA or gDNA derived from T cells, B-cell-depleted T cells, or PBMCs. The dataset comprised deeply sampled blood TCRbeta repertoires from subjects exposed to, actively infected with, or recovered from COVID-19. The repertoires were released in a freely available public database intended as a resource for research on the immune response to SARS-CoV-2. The samples were drawn from the first 160 participants of the ongoing ImmuneRACE study and from 1,254 subjects provided by 6 global collaborators. Sample metadata almost always included a de-identified subject ID, COVID-19 status, age in years and sex. HLA class I and class II types, where available, came from metadata supplied by the sample provider rather than from assay-based typing.

At one collaborating source in Seattle, patients were enrolled during active infection and were followed longitudinally through the course of disease. The collaborating institutions used their own protocols to collect whole blood in K2EDTA tubes. For TCRbeta analysis, collaborators shipped samples as frozen whole blood, isolated PBMCs, or DNA extracted from either of those sample types. The paper's findings and limits, for the study overall: The amount of clinical and demographic metadata varied by source and participant and was provided uncurated.

Comments on this clone: The specificity of this receptor is unknown. The record has no base qualities; no much larger clone is one base away.

TCRbeta CDR3 regions were amplified from genomic DNA using the immunoSEQ Assay, a bias-controlled multiplex PCR. Per the source publication's procedure: Nucleated cell counts per sample were estimated from amplification of reference gene primers within the assay. To quantify the absolute abundance of each unique TCRbeta CDR3 rearrangement, sequence reads were collapsed and filtered. For each sample, productive Simpson clonality was calculated as the square root of Simpson's diversity index across productive rearrangements. TCRdb took over this immuneACCESS table, retaining in-frame rearrangements with V and J assigned. Such tables are incomplete; in checked studies, under half of the missing clones stem from an unresolved V gene, and the remainder is unexplained. V, J and clone size are those of that table, while D and trimming were read from the DNA. This sample gives nearly 350,000 clones in total; more than 75% of them show up just once. The top ten hold 6% to 7% of the sample.

From the cysteine through the phenylalanine, the CDR3 covers 13 amino acids. Only CDR3 DNA is held: 39 bases, read in frame from base 1. The germline V gene gives CDR1 as SGHRS and CDR2 as YFSETQ. V loses 0 bases of germline sequence and J loses 8 bases, and the interval between the two ends is 11 bases. The sequenced material came from peripheral blood. Recombination linked TRBV5-1 to TRBJ1-2, with TRBD1 as a weak D call on 6 bases. This TCR was sampled from a woman aged 45 to 65 with COVID-19, enrolled during active disease. The DNA sequence is TGCGCCAGCAGCTTGGACAGGGTACAAGGCTACACCTTC. This is translated as CASSLDRVQGYTF.